This entry describes one T cell receptor (beta chain). The V and J ends lost 2 bases and 6 bases respectively, with 11 bases between them. The CDR3 extends over 13 amino acids. Germline-derived CDR1 and CDR2 are SGHRS and YFSETQ. Original processing methods: Amplification of reference gene primers was used by the study to estimate nucleated cell counts. The repertoire was sequenced with immunoSEQ multiplex PCR; TCRdb's copy has only in-frame clones and lacks some. V and J calls plus clone size are reproduced from that table; the DNA served to infer D and trimming. The sample has about 15,000 clones; over 80% are singletons. The source of the sample is a study of blood T cell repertoires in COVID-19. Whole-study context: Specimens from acute and convalescent COVID-19 originated in the United States, Italy and Spain.

V and J are TRBV5-1 and TRBJ1-2; TRBD1 might be the D (6 bases). The TCR was taken from a human donor in a cohort sampled during active COVID-19. Material for sequencing was peripheral blood. CDR3 amino acids: CASSFQGMDGYTF. As DNA, the CDR3 is TGCGCCAGCAGCTTTCAGGGGATGGATGGCTACACCTTC.